The 30 T cell receptor beta chains below all came from one sample that was sequenced in a study of blood T cell repertoires in COVID-19. TCRdb's table, derived via immunoSEQ multiplex PCR, lists solely in-frame clones and lacks some. The repertoire holds 150,000 to 250,000 clones, roughly four fifths seen once, with approximately 10% in the top ten. Sequenced sample: PBMCs or T cells enriched from blood (not recorded which). All receptors come from a man aged 40-55 years who had recovered from COVID-19.

The rearrangement links TRBV7-2 to TRBJ2-7, with D hard to call. Germline V gene sequence: CDR1 SGHTA, CDR2 FQGNSA. The CDR3 loop spans 16 amino acids. V gave up 2 bases and J gave up 3 bases, with 17 bases separating them. CDR3 bases: TGTGCCAGCAGCTTAAGTTTTGGGCAGGCCATCTACGAGCAGTACGTC. Its translation: CASSLSFGQAIYEQYV.

The V call is TRBV5-1, the J call TRBJ2-1, with TRBD2 identical over 12 bases. CDR3 length: 15 residues. Germline V gives CDR1 SGHRS, CDR2 YFSETQ. V lost 0 bases and J lost 8; bases outside the gene matches: 3. CDR3 DNA: TGCGCCAGCAGCTTGGCTAGCGGGAGGGTCGATGAGCAGTTCTTC. It is translated as CASSLASGRVDEQFF.

The V and J genes are TRBV9 and TRBJ1-1, with TRBD1 matching 7 bases. Trimming took 1 base from V and 8 from J; bases not matched to a gene: 5. Germline CDR1 reads SGDLS; CDR2 reads YYNGEE. The CDR3 runs 13 residues. CDR3 amino acids: CASSVMEGAEAFF. The DNA for the CDR3 is TGTGCCAGCAGCGTAATGGAGGGGGCCGAAGCTTTCTTT.

This chain uses TRBV5-6 with TRBJ2-3; D uncertain. Germline loops: CDR1 SGHDT, CDR2 YYEEEE. V was shortened by 1 base and J by 6 bases, with 6 bases between the two germline ends. CDR3 size: 12 residues. This CDR3 is CASSLPVDTQYF. CDR3 DNA: TGTGCCAGCAGCTTGCCGGTGGATACGCAGTATTTT.

The V gene is TRBV6-5, the J gene TRBJ1-5; TRBD1 matches at 8 bases. V trimming: 0 bases; J trimming: 4 bases; junction bases outside the gene matches: 2. From germline, CDR1 is MNHEY and CDR2 SVGAGI. The CDR3 has 15 residues. The CDR3 bases are TGTGCCAGCAGTTACTCGAACAGGGGGAATCAGCCCCAGCATTTT. Protein sequence: CASSYSNRGNQPQHF.

V gene TRBV6-5 combines with J gene TRBJ1-2, with TRBD1 identical over 9 bases. The CDR3 covers 15 residues. The germline V gene encodes CDR1 MNHEY and CDR2 SVGAGI. The V gene end was trimmed by 4 bases and the J gene end by 7 bases; junction bases not matched to a gene: 10. CDR3 region: CASSFPGQGLRGYTF. In DNA form, the CDR3 reads TGTGCCAGCAGTTTCCCGGGACAGGGATTACGTGGCTACACCTTC.

The chain carries TRBV19 and TRBJ1-6, with 8 bases lining up with TRBD1. This CDR3 region has 14 residues. Per germline, CDR1 LNHDA and CDR2 SQIVND (reference sequence). Germline trimming cut 5 bases from V and 5 bases from J; bases unmatched to any gene: 2. The DNA of the CDR3 is TGTGCCAGTAGTGACAGGGGAAATAATTCACCCCTCCACTTT. Its translation: CASSDRGNNSPLHF. The variable domain in full, completed from reference TRBV19 and TRBJ1-6, reads DGGITQSPKYLFRKEGQNVTLSCEQNLNHDAMYWYRQDPGQGLRLIYYSQIVNDFQKGDIAEGYSVSREKKESFPLTVTSAQKNPTAFYLCASSDRGNNSPLHFGNGTRLTVT.

The V gene is TRBV27, the J gene TRBJ2-1, with TRBD2 identical over 7 bases. The CDR3 has 15 amino acids. Germline trimming cut 3 bases from V and 5 bases from J; bases unmatched to any gene: 7. Germline CDR1 and CDR2: MNHEY and SMNVEV (reference sequence). CDR3 in DNA: TGTGCCAGCAGTTTTCAGTGGGAGGGACACAATGAGCAGTTCTTC. Translated, it gives CASSFQWEGHNEQFF.

V usage is TRBV4-3 and J usage is TRBJ1-6; D is undetermined. Germline CDR1 reads LGHNA; CDR2 reads YSLEER. V was cut by 2 bases and J by 8 bases, with 19 bases left in between. This CDR3 has 17 amino acids. This CDR3 reads CASSQSSQPAEDSPLHF. CDR3 in DNA: TGCGCCAGCAGCCAATCTTCTCAGCCCGCGGAGGATTCACCCCTCCACTTT.

This chain joins TRBV19 and TRBJ1-6; D possibly corresponds to TRBD1 (6 bases). Between the trimmed V and J ends, which lost 7 bases and 4 bases, there was a span of 11 bases. Germline V gives CDR1 LNHDA, CDR2 SQIVND (reference sequence). This CDR3 spans 14 amino acids. Here the CDR3 DNA reads TGTGCCAGTACCACGACAGGTTATAATTCACCCCTCCACTTT. This gives the protein CASTTTGYNSPLHF.

The rearrangement links TRBV19 to TRBJ2-7, with TRBD2 matching 8 bases. The V gene end was trimmed by 6 bases and the J gene end by 6 bases; junction bases not matched to a gene: 4. Germline loops: CDR1 LNHDA, CDR2 SQIVND (reference sequence). This CDR3 comprises 12 residues. CDR3 DNA sequence: TGTGCCAGTAGATCAGCGGGAGTCGAGCAGTACTTC. This gives the protein CASRSAGVEQYF. Using reference TRBV19 and TRBJ2-7 for the parts outside the CDR3, the full variable domain is DGGITQSPKYLFRKEGQNVTLSCEQNLNHDAMYWYRQDPGQGLRLIYYSQIVNDFQKGDIAEGYSVSREKKESFPLTVTSAQKNPTAFYLCASRSAGVEQYFGPGTRLTVT.

This rearrangement joins TRBV18 to TRBJ1-1; TRBD1 matches 7 bases. The ends lost 3 bases at V and 1 base at J; junction bases unmatched: 8. Germline V gene lookup returns CDR1 KGHSH and CDR2 LQKENI. CDR3 length: 16 residues. The CDR3: CASSPTQTGTNTEAFF. DNA for the CDR3: TGTGCCAGCTCACCTACTCAGACAGGGACGAACACTGAAGCTTTCTTT.

The chain carries TRBV5-1 and TRBJ1-3; no definite D call. V was trimmed by 6 bases and J by 0 bases, leaving 13 bases between them. CDR1 and CDR2 (germline): SGHRS, YFSETQ. This CDR3 contains 15 residues. The CDR3 loop is CASTPTSNSGNTIYF. In nucleotides, the CDR3 is TGCGCCAGCACCCCGACATCCAACTCTGGAAACACCATATATTTT.

The chain joins TRBV11-2 to TRBJ2-1; maybe TRBD2 (6 bases). Germline V CDR1 and CDR2: SGHAT, FQNNGV. This CDR3 contains 17 residues. The V gene lost 2 bases and the J gene lost 0 bases, with 14 bases spanning the gap. Here the CDR3 DNA reads TGTGCCAGCAGCTTATTTGGGGCGGGGAGCTCCTACAATGAGCAGTTCTTC. Amino acid sequence: CASSLFGAGSSYNEQFF.

The rearrangement joins TRBV9 to TRBJ1-2; D unclear. Germline-derived CDR1 and CDR2 are SGDLS and YYNGEE. The CDR3 has 16 amino acids. Trimming cost V 0 bases and J 2 bases, with 14 bases left between them. The CDR3 loop reads CASSVATGSPNYGYTF. CDR3 coding DNA: TGTGCCAGCAGCGTAGCTACGGGGTCACCGAACTATGGCTACACCTTC.

The chain joins TRBV11-1 to TRBJ2-3, with D possibly being TRBD2 (5 bases). The CDR3 consists of 13 residues. CDR1 SGHAT and CDR2 FQDESV come from the germline V gene (reference sequence). V gave up 8 bases and J gave up 0 bases, with 9 bases separating them. This CDR3 reads CASGESSTDTQYF. Written as DNA, the CDR3 is TGTGCCAGCGGGGAGTCTAGCACAGATACGCAGTATTTT.

The chain is built from TRBV5-1 and TRBJ2-3; D is perhaps TRBD2 (6 bases). Looked up from germline, CDR1 is SGHRS and CDR2 is YFSETQ. Deletions cut 4 bases from V and 0 bases from J, with 9 bases between. The CDR3 consists of 14 residues. CDR3 DNA sequence: TGCGCCAGCAGCGTCGGGACTAGCACAGATACGCAGTATTTT. This codes for CASSVGTSTDTQYF.

The table lists this clone with a few counts. V gene TRBV21-1 combines with J gene TRBJ1-1; the table's D call, TRBD1, has no DNA check behind it. TRBV21-1 is assigned pseudogene status. The CDR3 is 21 amino acids. For the CDR3, the DNA is TGTGCCAGCAGCAAAGCCGTAGAGCAACCCAAGCCGGACAGGGTATTCACTGAAGCTTTCTTT. Residues: CASSKAVEQPKPDRVFTEAFF.

V gene TRBV4-2 combines with J gene TRBJ1-4; possibly TRBD1 for D (6 bases). Trimming stripped 0 bases from V and 7 bases from J, with 9 bases between. CDR3 length: 14 residues. The germline CDR1 and CDR2 sequences are LGHNA and YNFKEQ. This chain's CDR3 is CASSQEGGGEKLFF. The CDR3 DNA is TGTGCCAGCAGCCAAGAAGGGGGGGGTGAAAAACTGTTTTTT.

This clone was seen a handful of times. The rearrangement joins TRBV18 to TRBJ2-3; no clear D. V lost 1 base to trimming and J lost 0 bases, with 5 bases between them. CDR1 is KGHSH and CDR2 is LQKENI in the germline V gene. The CDR3 runs 14 residues. The CDR3 sequence: CASSPLTSTDTQYF. In DNA form, the CDR3 reads TGTGCCAGCTCACCACTGACTAGCACAGATACGCAGTATTTT. The full variable domain, rest sourced from reference TRBV18 and TRBJ2-3, is NAGVMQNPRHLVRRRGQEARLRCSPMKGHSHVYWYRQLPEEGLKFMVYLQKENIIDESGMPKERFSAEFPKEGPSILRIQQVVRGDSAAYFCASSPLTSTDTQYFGPGTRLTVL.

This CDR3 is CASSSGYVNGYTF. CDR3 nucleotides: TGCGCCAGCAGCTCAGGGTACGTGAATGGCTACACCTTC. This chain connects TRBV5-1 to TRBJ1-2; D is possibly TRBD1 (5 bases). The CDR3 has 13 amino acids. Germline V gives CDR1 SGHRS, CDR2 YFSETQ. Trimming pared 3 bases from V and 6 bases from J, leaving 12 bases between.

The rearrangement uses TRBV28 and TRBJ2-3, with 7 bases that match TRBD1. This CDR3 has 15 amino acids. Germline V CDR1 and CDR2: MDHEN, SYDVKM. The J segment lost 2 bases and the V segment lost 10 bases, leaving 12 bases of the junction unmatched. This CDR3 reads CAILRQGVVTDTQYF. The CDR3 region has the DNA TGTGCCATTTTAAGACAGGGAGTAGTCACAGATACGCAGTATTTT.

The gene calls are TRBV3-1 (or the pseudogene TRBV3-2) and TRBJ1-1, with 7 bases that match TRBD1. The CDR3 covers 17 residues. The germline gives CDR1 LGHDT, CDR2 YNNKEL (reference sequence). After removal of 2 bases from V and 1 base from J, the junction contained 10 bases not matched to a gene. CDR3 DNA: TGTGCCAGCAGCCAATTTAGGGGAAGGGGGCCGAACACTGAAGCTTTCTTT. It is translated as CASSQFRGRGPNTEAFF.

The rearrangement uses TRBV19 and TRBJ2-1, with TRBD2 matching over 7 bases. Germline CDR1 and CDR2: LNHDA and SQIVND (reference sequence). The V and J ends lost 8 bases and 1 base, in that order; junction bases with no gene match: 5. The CDR3 loop spans 14 amino acids. This chain's CDR3 is CASQRRESYNEQFF. Here the CDR3 DNA reads TGTGCCAGTCAAAGGCGGGAGTCCTACAATGAGCAGTTCTTC.

The chain combines TRBV9 with TRBJ2-7; 7 bases align to TRBD1. The ends lost 3 bases at V and 3 bases at J; junction bases unmatched: 6. The CDR3 spans 14 residues. Looked up from germline, CDR1 is SGDLS and CDR2 is YYNGEE. CDR3 in amino acids: CASSGPGQNYEQYF. The CDR3 DNA is TGTGCCAGCAGCGGCCCGGGACAGAACTACGAGCAGTACTTC.

V gene TRBV24-1 combines with J gene TRBJ2-1; D is perhaps TRBD2 (7 bases). The CDR3 has 13 residues. The germline CDR1 and CDR2 sequences are KGHDR and SFDVKD. V lost 7 bases and J 8 bases, leaving 14 bases between the germline ends. CDR3 residues: CATRPQGRDEQFF. Written as DNA, the CDR3 is TGTGCCACCAGACCCCAGGGGAGGGATGAGCAGTTCTTC.

The chain recombines TRBV10-2 with TRBJ2-1; 12 nucleotides agree with TRBD2. V shed 7 bases and J 6 bases; nucleotides not matched to a gene: 7. CDR3 length equals 15 residues. Germline CDR1 and CDR2: WSHSY and SAAADI. The CDR3 coding sequence is TGCGCCAGCATAGGGCTAGCGGGAGGGGGCAATGAGCAGTTCTTC. Its protein product is CASIGLAGGGNEQFF.

There are a few counts of this clone. The V and J genes are TRBV6-2 or TRBV6-3 and TRBJ2-7, with 8 positions matching TRBD2. Trimming at V came to 6 bases and at J to 3 bases, leaving 13 bases not matched to a gene. Germline V gene data show CDR1 as MNHEY and CDR2 as SVGEGT. The CDR3 has 16 residues. In nucleotides, the CDR3 is TGTGCCAGCAGCCAACTACCAAGCGGGAGTGGCTACGAGCAGTACGTC. The encoded protein is CASSQLPSGSGYEQYV.

The chain uses TRBV30 and TRBJ2-3, with 14 bases lining up with TRBD2. The CDR3 is made up of 13 amino acids. Trimming cost V 8 bases and J 6 bases; bases outside gene matches: 4. Per the germline V gene, CDR1 is GTSNPN and CDR2 is SVGIG (reference sequence). CDR3 residues: CALGLAGVDTQYF. The CDR3 DNA follows: TGTGCCCTGGGACTAGCGGGAGTTGATACGCAGTATTTT.

The chain uses TRBV2 and TRBJ1-5; D perhaps matches TRBD1 (6 bases). Germline loops: CDR1 SNHLY, CDR2 FYNNEI. Trimming left V 7 bases short and J 5 bases short, with 15 bases between. The CDR3 consists of 14 residues. The CDR3 DNA follows: TGTGCCAGCAAAGGACAGATACTCTATCAGCCCCAGCATTTT. This sequence encodes CASKGQILYQPQHF.